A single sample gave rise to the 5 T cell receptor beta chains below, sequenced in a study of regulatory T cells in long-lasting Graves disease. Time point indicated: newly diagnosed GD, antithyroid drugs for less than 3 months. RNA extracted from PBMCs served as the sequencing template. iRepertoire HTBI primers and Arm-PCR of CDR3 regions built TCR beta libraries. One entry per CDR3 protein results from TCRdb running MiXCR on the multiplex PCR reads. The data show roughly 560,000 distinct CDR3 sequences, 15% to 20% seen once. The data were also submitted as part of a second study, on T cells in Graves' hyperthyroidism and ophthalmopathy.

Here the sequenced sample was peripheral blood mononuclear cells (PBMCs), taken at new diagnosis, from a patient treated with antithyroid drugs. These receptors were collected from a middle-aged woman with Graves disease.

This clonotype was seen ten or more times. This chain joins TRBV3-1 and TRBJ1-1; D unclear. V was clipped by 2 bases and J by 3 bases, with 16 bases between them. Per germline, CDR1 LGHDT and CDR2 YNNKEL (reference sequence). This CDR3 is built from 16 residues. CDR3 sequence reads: CASSQNTAGVDTEAFF. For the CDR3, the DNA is TGTGCCAGCAGCCAAAATACGGCCGGGGTGGACACTGAAGCTTTCTTT.

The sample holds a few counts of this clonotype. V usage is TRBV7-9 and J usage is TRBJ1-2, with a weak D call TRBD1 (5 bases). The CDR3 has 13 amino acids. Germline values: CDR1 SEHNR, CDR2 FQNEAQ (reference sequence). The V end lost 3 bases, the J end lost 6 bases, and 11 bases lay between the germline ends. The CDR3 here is CASSFPGTDGYTF. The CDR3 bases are TGTGCCAGCAGCTTCCCCGGGACGGATGGCTACACCTTC.

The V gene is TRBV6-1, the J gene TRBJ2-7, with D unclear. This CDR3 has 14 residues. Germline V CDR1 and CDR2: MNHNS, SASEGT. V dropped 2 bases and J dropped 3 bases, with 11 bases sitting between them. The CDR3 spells CASSENGYDYEQYF. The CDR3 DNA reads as TGTGCCAGCAGTGAAAACGGGTACGACTACGAGCAGTACTTC.

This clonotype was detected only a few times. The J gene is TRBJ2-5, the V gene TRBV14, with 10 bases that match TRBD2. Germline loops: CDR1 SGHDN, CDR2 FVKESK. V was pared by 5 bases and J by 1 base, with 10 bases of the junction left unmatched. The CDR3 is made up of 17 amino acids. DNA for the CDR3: TGTGCCAGCAGCTTTAATGGGCTAGCGGGGGCCCAAGAGACCCAGTACTTC. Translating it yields CASSFNGLAGAQETQYF.

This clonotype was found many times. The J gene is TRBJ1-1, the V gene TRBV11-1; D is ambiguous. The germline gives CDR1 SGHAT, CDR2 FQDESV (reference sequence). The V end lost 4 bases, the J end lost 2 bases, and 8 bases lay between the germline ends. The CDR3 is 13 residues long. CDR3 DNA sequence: TGTGCCAGCAGCTGGCCGGGCAACACTGAAGCTTTCTTT. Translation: CASSWPGNTEAFF.